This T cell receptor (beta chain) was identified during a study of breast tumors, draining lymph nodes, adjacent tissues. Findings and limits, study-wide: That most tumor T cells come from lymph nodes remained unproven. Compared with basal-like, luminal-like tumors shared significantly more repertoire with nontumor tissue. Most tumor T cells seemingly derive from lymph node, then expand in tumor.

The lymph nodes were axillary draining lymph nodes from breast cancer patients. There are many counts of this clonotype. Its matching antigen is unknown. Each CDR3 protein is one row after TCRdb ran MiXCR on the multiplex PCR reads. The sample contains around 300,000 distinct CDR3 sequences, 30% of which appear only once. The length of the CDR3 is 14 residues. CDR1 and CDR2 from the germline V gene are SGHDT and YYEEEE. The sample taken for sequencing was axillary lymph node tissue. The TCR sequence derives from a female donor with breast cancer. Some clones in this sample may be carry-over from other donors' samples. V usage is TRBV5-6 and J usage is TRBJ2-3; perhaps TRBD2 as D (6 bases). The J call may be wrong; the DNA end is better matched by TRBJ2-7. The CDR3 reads CASSFRRGANEQYF. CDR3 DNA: TGTGCCAGCAGCTTCCGGCGCGGGGCCAACGAGCAGTACTTC.